Presented here are 32 T cell receptor beta chains from one specimen sequenced in a study of control samples from healthy donors and cancer patients (dated by TCRdb to 2019 to 2021). The library was generated by the immunoSEQ multiplex PCR assay. TCRdb provides this immuneACCESS table in a form limited to in-frame rearrangements. Some clones are lacking; in checked studies, under half of them reflect an unresolved V gene, and why the rest are absent is not known. This sample comprises about 98,000 clones, roughly 82% of them detected only once. Approximately 2% of the sample is taken by the ten largest. Sequencing was carried out using blood. Receptor source: a man aged 55-75 years in good health.

This clone was seen repeatedly, ten times or more. V is TRBV15 and J is TRBJ1-5; D is possibly TRBD1 (6 bases). Trimming took off 3 bases at V and 7 bases at J, with 13 bases between the two ends. CDR3 length equals 14 residues. CDR1 is LNHNV and CDR2 is YYDKDF in the germline V gene (reference sequence). CDR3 nucleotide sequence: TGTGCCACCAGCAGGGGGGGCGGGGGACAGCCCCAGCATTTT. Translating gives CATSRGGGGQPQHF.

The CDR3 loop reads CASSLDGGRAEAFF. As DNA, the CDR3 is TGTGCCAGCAGCTTAGATGGGGGCAGGGCTGAAGCTTTCTTT. The V call is TRBV7-9, the J call TRBJ1-1, with D perhaps matching TRBD1 (6 bases). Per the germline V gene, CDR1 is SEHNR and CDR2 is FQNEAQ (reference sequence). With 1 base removed from V and 6 bases from J, the gap between germline ends came to 12 bases. The CDR3 is 14 amino acids.

The rearrangement links TRBV2 to TRBJ1-6; 8 positions agree with TRBD1. With V trimmed by 6 bases and J by 8 bases, 6 bases remained unmatched. There are 14 residues in the CDR3. CDR1 SNHLY and CDR2 FYNNEI come from the germline V gene. The CDR3 DNA is TGTGCCAGCAGGCCCGGACAGGGTGATTCACCCCTCCACTTT. As protein: CASRPGQGDSPLHF.

This clone was recorded only once. The chain joins TRBV5-4 to TRBJ2-5; D is undetermined. V was clipped by 3 bases and J by 1 base, with 13 bases between them. Germline CDR1 and CDR2: SGHNT and YYREEE (reference sequence). This CDR3 contains 15 residues. The CDR3 DNA reads as TGTGCCAGCAGCTCGGACGAGTCGTTCCAAGAGACCCAGTACTTC. This encodes CASSSDESFQETQYF.

This clone was recorded once. The chain couples TRBV5-1 to TRBJ2-3; TRBD2 matches 12 bases. The CDR3 has 16 residues. The junction had 3 bases not matched to a gene; V was cut back by 3 bases and J by 1 base. Germline V gene sequence: CDR1 SGHRS, CDR2 YFSETQ. CDR3 region: CASSWGLAGRTDTQYF. The CDR3 region has the DNA TGCGCCAGCAGCTGGGGACTAGCGGGCCGCACAGATACGCAGTATTTT.

This chain uses TRBV9 with TRBJ2-7; weak D call: TRBD1 (5 bases). The CDR3 runs 15 residues. Germline loops: CDR1 SGDLS, CDR2 YYNGEE. V was clipped by 0 bases and J by 5 bases, with 15 bases between them. CDR3 protein: CASSVATGSRNEQYF. Written as DNA, the CDR3 is TGTGCCAGCAGCGTAGCAACAGGTTCAAGGAACGAGCAGTACTTC. The variable domain in full, with the rest retrieved from reference TRBV9 and TRBJ2-7, is DSGVTQTPKHLITATGQRVTLRCSPRSGDLSVYWYQQSLDQGLQFLIQYYNGEERAKGNILERFSAQQFPDLHSELNLSSLELGDSALYFCASSVATGSRNEQYFGPGTRLTVT.

The V call is TRBV3-1 (or the pseudogene TRBV3-2), the J call TRBJ2-7, with unresolved D. The ends were cut back, 0 bases at V and 5 bases at J, with 14 bases in the middle. The germline CDR1 and CDR2 sequences are LGHDT and YNNKEL (reference sequence). The CDR3 runs 15 residues. This CDR3 reads CASSQERRLFHEQYF. CDR3 bases: TGTGCCAGCAGCCAAGAACGTAGACTCTTCCACGAGCAGTACTTC.

The genes are TRBV27 and TRBJ1-2; D perhaps matches TRBD1 (5 bases). CDR3 length: 14 amino acids. V lost 5 bases to trimming and J lost 5 bases, with 15 bases between them. Germline V gives CDR1 MNHEY, CDR2 SMNVEV (reference sequence). The CDR3 coding sequence is TGTGCCAGCAGTGAAACTTTTGGGGGATATGGCTACACCTTC. The encoded protein is CASSETFGGYGYTF.

The genes are TRBV27 and TRBJ1-6; a possible D gene is TRBD1 (6 bases). Germline CDR1 is MNHEY and CDR2 is SMNVEV (reference sequence). The CDR3 extends over 15 amino acids. The V and J ends lost 5 bases and 7 bases respectively, with 15 bases between them. The CDR3, as DNA: TGTGCCAGCAGTCTGGGGGGGGCAGCCAATTCACCCCTCCACTTT. This codes for CASSLGGAANSPLHF.

This chain links TRBV27 with TRBJ1-3; D unresolved. This CDR3 has 17 amino acids. V was clipped by 0 bases and J by 0 bases, with 12 bases between them. CDR1 and CDR2 (germline): MNHEY, SMNVEV (reference sequence). The CDR3 DNA reads TGTGCCAGCAGTTTATCGTCCGCAGGCTACTCTGGAAACACCATATATTTT. Its translation is CASSLSSAGYSGNTIYF.

The chain links TRBV3-1 (or the pseudogene TRBV3-2) to TRBJ2-2; perhaps TRBD2 as D (5 bases). This CDR3 is 13 amino acids long. Germline V CDR1 and CDR2: LGHDT, YNNKEL (reference sequence). Trimming took off 1 base at V and 8 bases at J, with 8 bases between the two ends. DNA for the CDR3: TGTGCCAGCAGCCAAGTTTCGGGGGGGGAGCTGTTTTTT. Protein sequence: CASSQVSGGELFF.

The chain is built from TRBV5-1 and TRBJ2-7; D may be TRBD2 (6 bases). CDR1 is SGHRS, CDR2 YFSETQ, per germline. V shed 4 bases and J shed 4 bases, with 15 bases lying between them. The CDR3 sequence is 14 residues long. The CDR3 protein is CASSPGVSRYEQYF. The CDR3 DNA reads as TGCGCCAGCAGCCCGGGGGTTTCCAGGTACGAGCAGTACTTC.

The chain combines TRBV19 with TRBJ1-5; D is possibly TRBD1 (5 bases). The V end lost 8 bases, the J end lost 4 bases, and 18 bases lay between the germline ends. The CDR3 has 15 residues. The V gene's germline CDR1 is LNHDA and CDR2 SQIVND (reference sequence). The CDR3 nucleotides read TGTGCCAGTCAAAAAGCGGGACTAGGAAATCAGCCCCAGCATTTT. Protein product: CASQKAGLGNQPQHF.

The chain joins TRBV4-2 to TRBJ1-1; 7 bases align to TRBD1. This CDR3 contains 15 residues. CDR1 is LGHNA, CDR2 YNFKEQ, per germline. The trim removed 5 bases at V and 1 base at J, leaving 7 bases unmatched. The CDR3 region has the DNA TGTGCCAGCAGCTCAGTATCAGGGGGGAACACTGAAGCTTTCTTT. Protein sequence: CASSSVSGGNTEAFF.

The CDR3 coding sequence is TGCGCCAGCAGCCAAGGAGGACTAGCGGGCGCAGATACGCAGTATTTT. Translated: CASSQGGLAGADTQYF. The chain links TRBV4-1 to TRBJ2-3; 11 bases map to TRBD2. The length of the CDR3 is 16 residues. Germline lookup yields CDR1 MGHRA and CDR2 YSYEKL. The trim removed 1 base at V and 4 bases at J, leaving 4 bases unmatched.

This chain joins TRBV6-6 and TRBJ1-5; D call uncertain. Germline-derived CDR1 and CDR2 are MNHNY and SVGAGI (reference sequence). The CDR3 runs to 13 residues. V lost 7 bases to trimming and J lost 4 bases, with 11 bases between them. This chain's CDR3 is CASIADRNQPQHF. The CDR3 DNA reads as TGTGCCAGCATCGCGGACCGGAATCAGCCCCAGCATTTT.

Points on this clone: Other DNA sequences in the same sample also yield this CDR3. V usage is TRBV24-1 and J usage is TRBJ2-7, with 11 bases that match TRBD2. This CDR3 has 14 amino acids. Germline CDR1 KGHDR, CDR2 SFDVKD. V lost 4 bases and J lost 4; bases outside the gene matches: 2. This CDR3 is CATSDGTSGYEQYF. The DNA for the CDR3 is TGTGCCACCAGTGACGGGACTAGCGGTTACGAGCAGTACTTC.

The chain combines TRBV7-2 with TRBJ2-3, with TRBD2 matching over 8 bases. Trimming removed 5 bases from V and 4 bases from J; junction bases left unmatched: 11. The CDR3 length is 16 residues. The germline gives CDR1 SGHTA, CDR2 FQGNSA. As DNA, the CDR3 is TGTGCCAGCAGCCCTGATGGTAGCGGGACGGCAGATACGCAGTATTTT. Protein: CASSPDGSGTADTQYF.

This chain uses TRBV4-1 with TRBJ2-7, with 10 bases fitting TRBD2. V gave up 1 base and J gave up 2 bases; unmatched junction bases: 8. CDR3 size: 17 residues. Germline lookup yields CDR1 MGHRA and CDR2 YSYEKL. In DNA, the CDR3 is TGCGCCAGCAGCCAAGTTACCCTAGCGGGGGTCGCCTACGAGCAGTACTTC. As protein: CASSQVTLAGVAYEQYF.

This clone was recorded only once. The chain is built from TRBV5-6 and TRBJ1-2, with 8 bases matching TRBD1. The V and J ends lost 0 bases and 5 bases, in that order; junction bases with no gene match: 3. The CDR3 extends over 14 amino acids. Germline assignment: CDR1 SGHDT and CDR2 YYEEEE. Written as DNA, the CDR3 is TGTGCCAGCAGCTTGGACCGACAGGGGTATGGCTACACCTTC. This codes for CASSLDRQGYGYTF.

The chain recombines TRBV4-1 with TRBJ2-6; no firm D call. Germline assignment: CDR1 MGHRA and CDR2 YSYEKL. With 2 bases removed from V and 0 bases from J, the gap between germline ends came to 8 bases. The CDR3 sequence is 16 residues long. Here the CDR3 reads CASSQLRLSGANVLTF. CDR3 DNA sequence: TGCGCCAGCAGCCAATTACGGCTCTCTGGGGCCAACGTCCTGACTTTC.

The chain links TRBV9 to TRBJ2-3; 11 nucleotides line up with TRBD2. Germline CDR1 is SGDLS and CDR2 is YYNGEE. The ends lost 4 bases at V and 3 bases at J; junction bases unmatched: 4. The length of the CDR3 is 15 residues. CDR3 amino acids: CASSLSGGATDTQYF. The DNA for the CDR3 is TGTGCCAGCAGCCTTAGCGGGGGGGCTACAGATACGCAGTATTTT.

This clone occurred a few times. The chain carries TRBV5-1 and TRBJ1-1, with a tentative D call TRBD1 (6 bases). Per germline, CDR1 SGHRS and CDR2 YFSETQ. This CDR3 has 13 amino acids. V lost 0 bases, J lost 8 bases, and 11 bases lay in between. The DNA for the CDR3 is TGCGCCAGCAGCTTGGAGGGGCAGGGGGAAGCTTTCTTT. It translates to CASSLEGQGEAFF.

The chain links TRBV5-6 to TRBJ2-2; TRBD2 matches at 7 bases. Germline V gene sequence: CDR1 SGHDT, CDR2 YYEEEE. This CDR3 comprises 14 residues. V dropped 1 base and J dropped 4; count of bases not matched to a gene: 1. CDR3 DNA: TGTGCCAGCAGCTTGAGCGGGATCACCGGGGAGCTGTTTTTT. Its translation: CASSLSGITGELFF.

This chain joins TRBV6-1 and TRBJ2-1; D is unresolved. Trimming shortened V by 1 base and J by 0 bases, and 13 bases separated the two germline ends. CDR3 length equals 17 residues. The germline V gene encodes CDR1 MNHNS and CDR2 SASEGT. CDR3 protein: CASSEGGPLSSYNEQFF. The CDR3 DNA follows: TGTGCCAGCAGTGAAGGCGGCCCTCTGAGCTCCTACAATGAGCAGTTCTTC.

As for this clone: At one end, the junction sequence differs from germline, possibly due to a read error. The V call is TRBV7-7, the J call TRBJ2-7, with TRBD1 matching 10 bases. CDR1 and CDR2 from the germline V gene are SSHAT and FNYEAQ (reference sequence). The CDR3 extends over 13 amino acids. The CDR3 nucleotides are TGTGCTAGCAGCTTGGACAGGGGGAGCGAGCAGTACTTC. Protein product: CASSLDRGSEQYF.

This clone appeared many times. The genes are TRBV7-8 and TRBJ1-3; D gene unclear. The CDR3 sequence is 17 residues long. Germline CDR1 reads SGHVS; CDR2 reads FQNEAQ. Trimming shortened V by 4 bases and J by 1 base, and 17 bases separated the two germline ends. The CDR3 spells CASSYRNVGRSGNTIYF. The DNA of the CDR3 is TGTGCCAGCAGCTACAGAAACGTGGGGAGATCTGGAAACACCATATATTTT.

Only a few counts were recorded for this clone. J is TRBJ2-5 and V is TRBV3-1 (or the pseudogene TRBV3-2), with TRBD2 identical over 10 bases. This CDR3 is 18 amino acids long. With 0 bases clipped from V and 7 bases from J, the junction kept 14 bases outside the gene matches. Germline V gene data show CDR1 as LGHDT and CDR2 as YNNKEL (reference sequence). The CDR3 DNA sequence: TGTGCCAGCAGCCAAGATACTTTGGCTAGCGGGAGTTACGCGACCCAGTACTTC. Its translation is CASSQDTLASGSYATQYF.

The chain links TRBV29-1 to TRBJ2-7, with 7 bases lining up with TRBD2. From germline, CDR1 is SQVTM and CDR2 ANQGSEA. The J segment lost 7 bases and the V segment lost 3 bases, leaving 12 bases of the junction unmatched. The CDR3 spans 14 residues. This chain's CDR3 is CSVEGGTDMREQYF. CDR3 nucleotide sequence: TGCAGCGTTGAGGGAGGGACGGACATGAGGGAGCAGTACTTC.

The V and J genes are TRBV6-5 and TRBJ1-5; 7 bases fit TRBD1. Germline trimming cut 0 bases from V and 5 bases from J; bases unmatched to any gene: 1. Germline CDR1 MNHEY, CDR2 SVGAGI. The CDR3 sequence is 14 residues long. CDR3 in DNA: TGTGCCAGCAGTTACTCCAGGGGGGATCAGCCCCAGCATTTT. Translation: CASSYSRGDQPQHF.

J is TRBJ1-6 and V is TRBV19; D ambiguous. Germline V lookup: CDR1 LNHDA, CDR2 SQIVND (reference sequence). This CDR3 has 12 amino acids. Trimming stripped 3 bases from V and 10 bases from J, with 7 bases between. The CDR3 protein is CASSILGSPLHF. CDR3 DNA: TGTGCCAGTAGTATTTTAGGCTCACCCCTCCACTTT.

The chain uses TRBV5-1 and TRBJ2-2, with D tentatively TRBD2 (5 bases). Germline lookup yields CDR1 SGHRS and CDR2 YFSETQ. V was cut by 0 bases and J by 5 bases, with 14 bases left in between. The CDR3 runs to 16 residues. The DNA of the CDR3 is TGCGCCAGCAGCTTGGAGTCGGGAATAGGAACCGGGGAGCTGTTTTTT. It is translated as CASSLESGIGTGELFF. The variable domain in full, completed from reference TRBV5-1 and TRBJ2-2, reads KAGVTQTPRYLIKTRGQQVTLSCSPISGHRSVSWYQQTPGQGLQFLFEYFSETQRNKGNFPGRFSGRQFSNSRSEMNVSTLELGDSALYLCASSLESGIGTGELFFGEGSRLTVL.